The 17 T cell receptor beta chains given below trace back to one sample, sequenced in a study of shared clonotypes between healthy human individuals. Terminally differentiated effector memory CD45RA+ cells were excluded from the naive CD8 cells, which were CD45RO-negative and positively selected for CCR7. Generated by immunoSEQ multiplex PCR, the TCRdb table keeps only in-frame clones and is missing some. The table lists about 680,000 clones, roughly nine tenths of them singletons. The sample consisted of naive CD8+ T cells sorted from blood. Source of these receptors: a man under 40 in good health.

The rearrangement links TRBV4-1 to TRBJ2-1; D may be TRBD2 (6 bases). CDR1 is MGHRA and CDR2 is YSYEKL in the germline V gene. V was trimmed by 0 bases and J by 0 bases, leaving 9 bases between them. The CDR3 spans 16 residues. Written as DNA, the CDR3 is TGCGCCAGCAGCCAAGAGGTCGGGAGCTCCTACAATGAGCAGTTCTTC. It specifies CASSQEVGSSYNEQFF.

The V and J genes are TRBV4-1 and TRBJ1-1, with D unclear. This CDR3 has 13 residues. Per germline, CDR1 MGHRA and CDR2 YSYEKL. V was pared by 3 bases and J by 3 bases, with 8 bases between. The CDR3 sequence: CASSHLQHTEAFF. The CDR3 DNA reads TGCGCCAGCAGCCATCTACAGCACACTGAAGCTTTCTTT.

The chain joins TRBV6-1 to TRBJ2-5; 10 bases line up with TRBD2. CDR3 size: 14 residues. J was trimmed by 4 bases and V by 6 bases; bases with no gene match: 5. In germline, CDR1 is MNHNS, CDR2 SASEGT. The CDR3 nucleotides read TGTGCCAGCAGCGGGACTAGCGTTGGAGAGACCCAGTACTTC. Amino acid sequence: CASSGTSVGETQYF.

The CDR3 bases are TGTGCCAGCAGCTTATCTACGGGGGCCGAGCAGTACTTC. Its translation is CASSLSTGAEQYF. V usage is TRBV13 and J usage is TRBJ2-7; D may correspond to TRBD1 or TRBD2 (6 bases each). The CDR3 is 13 residues long. The germline V gene has CDR1 PRHDT and CDR2 FYEKMQ (reference sequence). The V gene lost 2 bases and the J gene lost 6 bases, with 11 bases spanning the gap. Full variable domain (rest looked up from reference TRBV13 and TRBJ2-7): AAGVIQSPRHLIKEKRETATLKCYPIPRHDTVYWYQQGPGQDPQFLISFYEKMQSDKGSIPDRFSAQQFSDYHSELNMSSLELGDSALYFCASSLSTGAEQYFGPGTRLTVT.

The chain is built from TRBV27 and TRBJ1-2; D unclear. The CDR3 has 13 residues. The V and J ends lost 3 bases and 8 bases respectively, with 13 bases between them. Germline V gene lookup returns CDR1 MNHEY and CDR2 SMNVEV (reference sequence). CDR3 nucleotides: TGTGCCAGCAGTTTCACCCGCGATTTCGGCTACACCTTC. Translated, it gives CASSFTRDFGYTF.

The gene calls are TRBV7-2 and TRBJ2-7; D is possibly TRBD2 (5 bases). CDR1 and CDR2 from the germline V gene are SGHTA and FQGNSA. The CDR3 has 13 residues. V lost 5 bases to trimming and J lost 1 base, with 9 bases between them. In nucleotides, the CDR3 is TGTGCCAGCAGCGCCCGGGGATCCTACGAGCAGTACTTC. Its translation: CASSARGSYEQYF.

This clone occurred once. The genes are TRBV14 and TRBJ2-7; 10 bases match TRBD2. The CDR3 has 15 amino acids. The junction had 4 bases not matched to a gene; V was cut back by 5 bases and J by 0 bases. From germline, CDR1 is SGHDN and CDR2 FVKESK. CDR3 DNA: TGTGCCAGCAGCGTTACTAGCGGGGCCTCCTACGAGCAGTACTTC. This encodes CASSVTSGASYEQYF.

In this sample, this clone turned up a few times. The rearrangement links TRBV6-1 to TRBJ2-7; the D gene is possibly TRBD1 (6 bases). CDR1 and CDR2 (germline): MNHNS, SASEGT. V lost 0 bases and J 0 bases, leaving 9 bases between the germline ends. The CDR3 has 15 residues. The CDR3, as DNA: TGTGCCAGCAGTGAAGCGCTGGACAGCTCCTACGAGCAGTACTTC. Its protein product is CASSEALDSSYEQYF.

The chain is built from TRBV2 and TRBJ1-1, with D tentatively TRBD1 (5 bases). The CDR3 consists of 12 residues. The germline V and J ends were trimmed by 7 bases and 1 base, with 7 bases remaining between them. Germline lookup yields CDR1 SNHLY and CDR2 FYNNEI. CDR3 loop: CASMGGNTEAFF. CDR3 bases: TGTGCCAGCATGGGGGGGAACACTGAAGCTTTCTTT.

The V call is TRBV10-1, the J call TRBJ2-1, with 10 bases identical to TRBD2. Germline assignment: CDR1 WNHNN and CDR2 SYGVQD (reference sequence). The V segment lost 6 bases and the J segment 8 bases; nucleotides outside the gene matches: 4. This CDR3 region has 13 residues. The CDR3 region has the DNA TGCGCCAGCAGCCTAGCGGGAGTGGATGAGCAGTTCTTC. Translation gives CASSLAGVDEQFF.

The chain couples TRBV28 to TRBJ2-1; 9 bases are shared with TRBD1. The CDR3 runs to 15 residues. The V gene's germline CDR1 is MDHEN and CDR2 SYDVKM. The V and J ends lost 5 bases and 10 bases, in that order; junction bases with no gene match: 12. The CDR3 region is CASSLGTGTSGEQFF. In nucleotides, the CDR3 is TGTGCCAGCAGTCTCGGGACAGGGACCTCCGGGGAGCAGTTCTTC.

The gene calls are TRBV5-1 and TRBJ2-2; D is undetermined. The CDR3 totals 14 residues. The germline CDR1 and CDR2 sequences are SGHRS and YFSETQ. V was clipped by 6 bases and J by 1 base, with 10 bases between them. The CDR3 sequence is CASTPQGNTGELFF. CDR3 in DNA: TGCGCCAGCACCCCCCAAGGGAACACCGGGGAGCTGTTTTTT. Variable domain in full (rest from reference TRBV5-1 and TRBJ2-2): KAGVTQTPRYLIKTRGQQVTLSCSPISGHRSVSWYQQTPGQGLQFLFEYFSETQRNKGNFPGRFSGRQFSNSRSEMNVSTLELGDSALYLCASTPQGNTGELFFGEGSRLTVL.

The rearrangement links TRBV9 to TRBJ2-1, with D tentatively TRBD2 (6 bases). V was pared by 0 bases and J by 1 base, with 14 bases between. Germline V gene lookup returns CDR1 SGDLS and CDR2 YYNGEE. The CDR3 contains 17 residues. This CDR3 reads CASSVVYWRGSYNEQFF. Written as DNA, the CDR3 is TGTGCCAGCAGCGTAGTTTACTGGCGGGGATCCTACAATGAGCAGTTCTTC.

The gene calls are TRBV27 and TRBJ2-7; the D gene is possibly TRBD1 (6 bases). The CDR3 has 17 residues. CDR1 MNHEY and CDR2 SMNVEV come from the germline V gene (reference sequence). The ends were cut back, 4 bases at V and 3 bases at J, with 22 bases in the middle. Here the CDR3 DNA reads TGTGCCAGCAGTTCGTTGGGCGAACAGGGCCTACACTACGAGCAGTACTTC. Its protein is CASSSLGEQGLHYEQYF.

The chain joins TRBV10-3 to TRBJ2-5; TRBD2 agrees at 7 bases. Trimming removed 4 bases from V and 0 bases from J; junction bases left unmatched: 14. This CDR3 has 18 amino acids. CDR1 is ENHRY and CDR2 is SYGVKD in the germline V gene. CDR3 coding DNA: TGTGCCATCAGTGTACGTAAAGCGGGAATCACAAACCAAGAGACCCAGTACTTC. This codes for CAISVRKAGITNQETQYF.

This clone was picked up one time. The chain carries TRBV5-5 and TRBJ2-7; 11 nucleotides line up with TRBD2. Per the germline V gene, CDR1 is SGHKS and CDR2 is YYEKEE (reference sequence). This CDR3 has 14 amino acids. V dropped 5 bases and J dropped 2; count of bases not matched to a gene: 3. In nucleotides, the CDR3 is TGTGCCAGCAGTAAACTAGCGGGAGCCTACGAGCAGTACTTC. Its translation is CASSKLAGAYEQYF. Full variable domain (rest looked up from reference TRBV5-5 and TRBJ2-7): DAGVTQSPTHLIKTRGQQVTLRCSPISGHKSVSWYQQVLGQGPQFIFQYYEKEERGRGNFPDRFSARQFPNYSSELNVNALLLGDSALYLCASSKLAGAYEQYFGPGTRLTVT.

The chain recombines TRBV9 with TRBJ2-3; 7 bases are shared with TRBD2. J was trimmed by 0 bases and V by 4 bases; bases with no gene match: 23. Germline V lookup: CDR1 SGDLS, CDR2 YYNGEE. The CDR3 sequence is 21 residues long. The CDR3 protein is CASSLPRDPGRYSGSTDTQYF. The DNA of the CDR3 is TGTGCCAGCAGCTTACCCAGGGACCCCGGGAGGTATAGCGGGAGCACAGATACGCAGTATTTT.